The rows below give T cell receptor beta chains drawn from one sample of a study of cytomegalovirus exposure and HLA in healthy donors. Produced via immunoSEQ multiplex PCR; TCRdb's table is partial and in-frame only. The sample lists about 120,000 clones, roughly 70% seen once, with about 8.3% in the top ten. Sequenced sample: PBMCs. The receptors derive from a man aged 18 to 29 in good health and CMV-seropositive. Both conserved end residues are part of each CDR3. The D gene is left open where the match is weak. The size field is filled for only some rows; it gives once, few, many or a size class.

d_call	j_call	clone_size	v_call	cdr3_nt	cdr3_aa
-	TRBJ1-5	-	TRBV6-6	TGTGCCAGCAGTTACGAGGGACAGCCCCAGCATTTT	CASSYEGQPQHF
-	TRBJ1-5	once	TRBV4-1	TGCGCCAGCAGCCAAGTGGAGGGTTTGTATCAGCCCCAGCATTTT	CASSQVEGLYQPQHF
TRBD2	TRBJ2-1	-	TRBV7-6	TGTGCCAGCAGCAGTTCCGGACTAGGCGGACGCGAGGAGCAGTTCTTC	CASSSSGLGGREEQFF
-	TRBJ1-2	-	TRBV29-1	TGCAGCGTTGAAAGCCTCCCAAGCAGGAATTATGGCTACACCTTC	CSVESLPSRNYGYTF
-	TRBJ2-3	few	TRBV5-6	TGTGCCAGCAGCATAATGGGCGGGATGTTGTTGGGAGATACGCAGTATTTT	CASSIMGGMLLGDTQYF
-	TRBJ1-5	-	TRBV11-2	TGTGCCAGCAGCTTAGGCTCAAGCCAGCCCCAGCATTTT	CASSLGSSQPQHF
-	TRBJ1-2	-	TRBV14	TGTGCCAGCAGCCCAAAACTAAAACGGGTAGTGTCCTATGGCTACACCTTC	CASSPKLKRVVSYGYTF
-	TRBJ2-7	-	TRBV5-6	TGTGCCAGCAGCTTAGGGAGGAGCTCCTACGAGCAGTACTTC	CASSLGRSSYEQYF
-	TRBJ1-2	once	TRBV19	TGTGCCAGTAGGTCAGGGTTTCTCCGGGGCTACACCTTC	CASRSGFLRGYTF
TRBD2	TRBJ2-7	-	TRBV27	TGTGCCAGCAGTTTTACTGCGGGGGGGACTGGCGAGCAGTACTTC	CASSFTAGGTGEQYF
-	TRBJ1-2	-	TRBV4-2	TGTGCCAGCATCGGTCCGGACTATGGCTACACCTTC	CASIGPDYGYTF
TRBD1	TRBJ2-3	-	TRBV6-4	TGTGCCAGCAGTGAGGAGACAGGGGAAACAGATACGCAGTATTTT	CASSEETGETDTQYF
TRBD1	TRBJ1-6	-	TRBV19	TGTGCCAGTAGTAATCAGTCCGGGAACAGGGGGTATTCACCCCTCCACTTT	CASSNQSGNRGYSPLHF
TRBD2	TRBJ2-1	-	TRBV6-1	TGTGCCAGCAGACCGGGACTAATCGGGTATGAGCAGTTCTTC	CASRPGLIGYEQFF
-	TRBJ1-6	-	TRBV21-1	TGTGCCAGCAGCAAAAACCAGGTGCATCGGAATTCACCCCTCCACTTT	CASSKNQVHRNSPLHF
-	TRBJ2-5	-	TRBV28	TGTGCCAGCAGTTTATTCCCCAGACAAGAGACCCAGTACTTC	CASSLFPRQETQYF